The source of this TCR beta chain is a study of T cell responses to AZD1222 COVID-19 vaccine. TCRdb keeps only in-frame clones here, not all; method: immunoSEQ multiplex PCR. The sample has under 110,000 clones, around 91% seen once; the top ten hold 7% to 9%. Sequencing used peripheral blood, obtained 28 days after the second AZD1222 dose. The sequence came from an adult who received the AZD1222 COVID-19 vaccine.

The CDR3 region is CASSTRDRGHVYNEQFF. Written as DNA, the CDR3 is TGTGCCAGCAGCACCCGGGACAGGGGGCATGTCTACAATGAGCAGTTCTTC. The chain has TRBV7-2 and TRBJ2-1, with 12 bases lining up with TRBD1. The CDR3 length is 17 residues. J gave up 3 bases and V 5 bases, and 8 bases lay outside the gene matches. Germline CDR1 SGHTA, CDR2 FQGNSA.